This entry lists 9 T cell receptor beta chains sequenced from one sample in a study of shared clonotypes between healthy human individuals. CD45RO-negative, CCR7-selected cells formed the naive CD8 fraction, which excluded terminally differentiated effector memory CD45RA+ cells. Measured with immunoSEQ multiplex PCR; TCRdb has only the in-frame clones, and not every one. The table shows about 590,000 clones, with 95% to 96% occurring only once. Sequencing was done on a sample of naive CD8+ T cells sorted from blood. The receptors were gathered from a woman in her twenties or thirties in good health.

Notes on this clone: The sample contains more than one DNA sequence encoding this CDR3. The J gene is TRBJ2-7, the V gene TRBV9, with 8 bases identical to TRBD2. After removal of 0 bases from V and 3 bases from J, the junction contained 2 bases not matched to a gene. CDR1 and CDR2 from the germline V gene are SGDLS and YYNGEE. The length of the CDR3 is 14 residues. CDR3 sequence: CASSVAGTSYEQYF. The CDR3 nucleotides are TGTGCCAGCAGCGTAGCCGGGACTAGCTACGAGCAGTACTTC.

J is TRBJ1-1 and V is TRBV28; tentative D call: TRBD1 (6 bases). CDR3 length equals 17 residues. Trimming took 10 bases from V and 4 from J, leaving 28 bases between them. From germline, CDR1 is MDHEN and CDR2 SYDVKM. The CDR3 loop is CATSTPFWDTMVTEAFF. The CDR3 bases are TGTGCCACCAGCACTCCATTTTGGGACACTATGGTCACTGAAGCTTTCTTT.

The rearrangement links TRBV19 to TRBJ2-7; the match to TRBD1 covers 11 bases. V lost 3 bases, J lost 3 bases, and 4 bases stayed unmatched. The CDR3 is 15 residues long. The germline V gene has CDR1 LNHDA and CDR2 SQIVND (reference sequence). The CDR3 coding sequence is TGTGCCAGTAGTATTGGACAGGGGGCAGGCTACGAGCAGTACTTC. It encodes CASSIGQGAGYEQYF.

This clone came up once. V gene TRBV27 combines with J gene TRBJ2-1; 10 positions match TRBD2. The CDR3 covers 17 residues. Trimming took 4 bases from V and 4 from J; bases not matched to a gene: 10. Germline lookup yields CDR1 MNHEY and CDR2 SMNVEV (reference sequence). Written as DNA, the CDR3 is TGTGCCAGCAGTTCCGGACTAGCGGCCAGAAAATACAATGAGCAGTTCTTC. Protein product: CASSSGLAARKYNEQFF.

This clone was found once. This chain connects TRBV6-5 to TRBJ2-7, with TRBD2 as a possible D gene (6 bases). Trimming took off 2 bases at V and 3 bases at J, with 11 bases between the two ends. CDR3 length equals 14 residues. Germline lookup yields CDR1 MNHEY and CDR2 SVGAGI. CDR3 coding DNA: TGTGCCAGCAGTTACGGACTGGGGGGCTACGAGCAGTACTTC. It encodes CASSYGLGGYEQYF.

This clone was seen just once. This specimen includes other DNA sequences encoding the same CDR3. The V gene is TRBV5-6, the J gene TRBJ2-7; D may correspond to TRBD1 or TRBD2 (5 bases each). The CDR3 totals 14 residues. The V gene's germline CDR1 is SGHDT and CDR2 YYEEEE. Trimming shortened V by 2 bases and J by 1 base, and 10 bases separated the two germline ends. Here the CDR3 DNA reads TGTGCCAGCAGCTTTGGGACGGGTTCCTACGAGCAGTACTTC. Amino acid sequence: CASSFGTGSYEQYF.

The genes are TRBV4-1 and TRBJ2-7, with D perhaps TRBD1 or TRBD2 (5 bases each). The CDR3 consists of 15 residues. V dropped 0 bases and J dropped 3 bases, with 12 bases sitting between them. In germline, CDR1 is MGHRA, CDR2 YSYEKL. CDR3 nucleotides: TGCGCCAGCAGCCAAGATTTGGGACGCAACTACGAGCAGTACTTC. Its protein product is CASSQDLGRNYEQYF.

As DNA, the CDR3 is TGTGCCAGCAGCTTAACAGGACTAGCGGGAATCTACAATGAGCAGTTCTTC. This gives the protein CASSLTGLAGIYNEQFF. This rearrangement joins TRBV7-8 to TRBJ2-1; 12 bases are a match to TRBD2. The CDR3 has 17 amino acids. V lost 2 bases to trimming and J lost 3 bases; unmatched junction nucleotides: 5. From germline, CDR1 is SGHVS and CDR2 FQNEAQ.

This CDR3 is CASSWAPSYEQYF. The CDR3, as DNA: TGTGCCAGCAGCTGGGCGCCGTCTTACGAGCAGTACTTC. J is TRBJ2-7 and V is TRBV27; no clear D. Deletions cut 6 bases from V and 4 bases from J, with 13 bases between. The CDR3 totals 13 residues. Per the germline V gene, CDR1 is MNHEY and CDR2 is SMNVEV (reference sequence).